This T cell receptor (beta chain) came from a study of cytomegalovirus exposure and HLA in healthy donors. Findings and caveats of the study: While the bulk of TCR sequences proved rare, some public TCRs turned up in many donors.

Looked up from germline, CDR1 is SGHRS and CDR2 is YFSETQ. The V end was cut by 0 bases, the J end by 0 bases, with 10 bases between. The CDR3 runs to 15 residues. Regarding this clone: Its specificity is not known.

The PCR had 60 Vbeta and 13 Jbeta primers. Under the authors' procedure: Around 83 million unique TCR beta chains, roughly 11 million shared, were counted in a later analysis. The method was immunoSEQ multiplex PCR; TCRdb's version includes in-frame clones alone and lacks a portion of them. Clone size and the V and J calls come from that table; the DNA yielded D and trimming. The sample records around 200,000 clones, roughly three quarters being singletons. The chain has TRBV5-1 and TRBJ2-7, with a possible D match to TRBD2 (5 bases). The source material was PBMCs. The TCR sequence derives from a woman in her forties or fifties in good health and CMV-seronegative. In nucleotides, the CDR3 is TGCGCCAGCAGCTTGGCCGGGAAGAGCTCCTACGAGCAGTACTTC. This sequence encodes CASSLAGKSSYEQYF.